The 27 T cell receptor beta chains presented below share a single source sample, sequenced in a study of T cells in Graves' hyperthyroidism and ophthalmopathy. TCR beta CDR3 regions were amplified from RNA. HTBI primers drove first-round RT-PCR of the TCR CDR3. Using its own MiXCR run on the multiplex PCR reads, TCRdb lists one record per CDR3 protein. The sample consists of hundreds of thousands of distinct CDR3 sequences, roughly 45% of them appearing once. Material for sequencing was peripheral blood or thyroid tissue (not recorded which). These receptors were collected from an adult man with Graves' disease, either hyperthyroidism or ophthalmopathy (not recorded which).

The chain employs TRBV11-1 and TRBJ2-7, with a tentative D call TRBD2 (7 bases). Trimming stripped 6 bases from V and 2 bases from J, with 17 bases between. This CDR3 is built from 15 residues. Germline CDR1 SGHAT, CDR2 FQDESV (reference sequence). CDR3 in amino acids: CASSFAQGRAYEQYF. Written as DNA, the CDR3 is TGTGCCAGCAGTTTTGCCCAGGGGAGGGCCTACGAGCAGTACTTC.

Points on this clonotype: The junction departs from germline at one end; a sequencing error may be responsible. The V gene is TRBV10-2, the J gene TRBJ1-5, with TRBD1 matching 8 bases. CDR3 length equals 12 residues. Germline assignment: CDR1 WSHSY and CDR2 SAAADI. CDR3 nucleotide sequence: TGTGCCAGCAGTTCCGGGACAGGTCCCCAGCATTTT. This sequence encodes CASSSGTGPQHF.

The chain carries TRBV2 and TRBJ2-7; a weak D match, TRBD2 (5 bases). V lost 6 bases and J lost 1, with 22 bases in between. Germline CDR1 reads SNHLY; CDR2 reads FYNNEI. CDR3 length: 17 residues. CDR3 residues: CASSPEKEAFESYEQYF. DNA for the CDR3: TGTGCCAGCAGCCCGGAAAAGGAGGCGTTCGAATCCTACGAGCAGTACTTC.

This chain joins TRBV12-3 or TRBV12-4 and TRBJ1-2; tentative D call: TRBD1 (6 bases). This CDR3 comprises 14 residues. With 2 bases removed from V and 5 bases from J, the gap between germline ends came to 12 bases. Written as DNA, the CDR3 is TGTGCCAGCAGTTTACCGACAGGAGGTTATGGCTACACCTTC. As protein: CASSLPTGGYGYTF.

This clonotype was detected many times. The chain couples TRBV29-1 to TRBJ1-1, with TRBD1 as a possible D gene (6 bases). The CDR3 is made up of 13 amino acids. Germline-derived CDR1 and CDR2 are SQVTM and ANQGSEA. Between the trimmed V and J ends, which lost 3 bases and 6 bases, there was a span of 14 bases. CDR3 in DNA: TGCAGCGTTGATTGGGGCGGGGGGCCTGAAGCTTTCTTT. It translates to CSVDWGGGPEAFF.

There are many counts of this clonotype. CDR3 coding DNA: TGTGCCAGCAGTCCAGGGAGCGGGAGAGGTGTTGAGACCCAGTACTTC. This encodes CASSPGSGRGVETQYF. This sequence joins TRBV12-3 or TRBV12-4 and TRBJ2-5; 8 bases are shared with TRBD2. This CDR3 spans 16 amino acids. The V and J ends lost 5 bases and 5 bases, in that order; junction bases with no gene match: 13.

In this sample, this clonotype turned up a few times. V usage is TRBV12-3 or TRBV12-4 and J usage is TRBJ1-2; possible D gene TRBD1, 6 bases. V lost 6 bases to trimming and J lost 2 bases, with 16 bases between them. This CDR3 has 15 amino acids. The chain's CDR3 is CASRMSGAPNYGYTF. CDR3 coding DNA: TGTGCCAGCAGGATGTCGGGGGCACCGAACTATGGCTACACCTTC.

The rearrangement joins TRBV7-6 to TRBJ2-5, with 10 bases lining up with TRBD1. The CDR3 spans 16 residues. Trimming removed 5 bases from V and 5 bases from J; junction bases left unmatched: 11. Germline lookup yields CDR1 SGHVS and CDR2 FNYEAQ. CDR3 bases: TGTGCCAGCAGCCCGGAGTCGACAGGGGGCGTTGAGACCCAGTACTTC. Translating it yields CASSPESTGGVETQYF.

This clonotype occurred a few times. The chain joins TRBV7-2 to TRBJ2-7, with D possibly being TRBD1 (6 bases). The ends were cut back, 6 bases at V and 0 bases at J, with 15 bases in the middle. Germline V gene lookup returns CDR1 SGHTA and CDR2 FQGNSA. The CDR3 runs 15 residues. CDR3 nucleotides: TGTGCCAGCAGACTACAGGGATCGAGCTCCTACGAGCAGTACTTC. As protein: CASRLQGSSSYEQYF.

The J gene is TRBJ1-5, the V gene TRBV19; tentatively, D is TRBD1 (6 bases). The germline gives CDR1 LNHDA, CDR2 SQIVND (reference sequence). The CDR3 covers 15 residues. V was trimmed by 5 bases and J by 6 bases, leaving 17 bases between them. The CDR3 nucleotides are TGTGCCAGTAGTTTCGGACAGATGGGGAGTCAGCCCCAGCATTTT. As protein: CASSFGQMGSQPQHF.

V is TRBV10-3 and J is TRBJ1-1, with D unclear. This CDR3 contains 15 residues. The V gene's germline CDR1 is ENHRY and CDR2 SYGVKD. The V end was cut by 4 bases, the J end by 0 bases, with 12 bases between. As DNA, the CDR3 is TGTGCCATCAGTGCCGTAGGAGCGGTGAACACTGAAGCTTTCTTT. Amino acid sequence: CAISAVGAVNTEAFF.

This clonotype was recorded once. Because the CDR3's place on the DNA is in doubt, the DNA is left out and the CDR3 is given as listed by TCRdb. The CDR3 loop reads CAISEFGAGRTEAFF. V usage is TRBV10-3 and J usage is TRBJ1-1; the table's D call, TRBD1, was not checked against the DNA. CDR1 ENHRY and CDR2 SYGVKD come from the germline V gene. The CDR3 is 15 residues long, ends included.

This chain joins TRBV11-3 and TRBJ1-1; D is possibly TRBD1 (6 bases). Trimming pared 1 base from V and 4 bases from J, leaving 13 bases between. The CDR3 length is 15 residues. CDR1 SGHNT and CDR2 YENEEA come from the germline V gene. The CDR3 loop is CASSLVGGASTEAFF. CDR3 bases: TGTGCCAGCAGCTTAGTAGGGGGGGCGAGCACTGAAGCTTTCTTT.

Worth noting for this clonotype: At one end the junction does not follow the germline gene, possibly because of a read error. The gene calls are TRBV10-1 and TRBJ2-7; 10 bases are a match to TRBD1. The CDR3 totals 12 residues. Germline V gives CDR1 WNHNN, CDR2 SYGVQD (reference sequence). CDR3 nucleotides: TGTGCCTGGAGGACAGGGGGTAGCGAGCAGTACTTC. Its protein product is CAWRTGGSEQYF.

This clonotype was observed at least ten times. V and J are TRBV14 and TRBJ2-5; D gene unclear. The CDR3 has 12 residues. The V end lost 1 base, the J end lost 5 bases, and 5 bases lay between the germline ends. Germline V gene lookup returns CDR1 SGHDN and CDR2 FVKESK. The CDR3 region has the DNA TGTGCCAGCAGCCAAGGGTGGGAGACCCAGTACTTC. This translates into CASSQGWETQYF.

The chain uses TRBV20-1 and TRBJ1-4; 7 nucleotides match TRBD1. V lost 6 bases to trimming and J lost 4 bases; unmatched junction nucleotides: 8. From germline, CDR1 is DFQATT and CDR2 SNEGSKA (reference sequence). CDR3 length equals 14 residues. Here the CDR3 DNA reads TGCAGTGCAAGCCAGACAGGGATTAATGAAAAACTGTTTTTT. Translated, it gives CSASQTGINEKLFF.

This clonotype was observed at least ten times. The chain employs TRBV7-9 and TRBJ1-1, with D unresolved. Trimming removed 5 bases from V and 4 bases from J, with 14 bases in between. The CDR3 is made up of 14 amino acids. The germline V gene encodes CDR1 SEHNR and CDR2 FQNEAQ (reference sequence). The CDR3 region has the DNA TGTGCCAGCAGCCCCGGGGTGCAGGCCACTGAAGCTTTCTTT. Translated: CASSPGVQATEAFF.

Of note for this clonotype: A much larger clonotype is one base distant, so this may be a read error. The V and J genes are TRBV2 and TRBJ2-5; D not certain. V shed 3 bases and J shed 3 bases, with 5 bases lying between them. The V gene's germline CDR1 is SNHLY and CDR2 FYNNEI. This CDR3 contains 12 residues. The CDR3 loop is CASSDLEETQYF. The CDR3 DNA follows: TGTGCCAGCAGTGATCTTGAAGAGACCCAGTACTTC.

The CDR3 is CSTDGLNTEAFF. The CDR3 DNA is TGCAGCACGGACGGACTGAACACTGAAGCTTTCTTT. V and J are TRBV29-1 and TRBJ1-1, with D unclear. Germline values: CDR1 SQVTM, CDR2 ANQGSEA. The CDR3 covers 12 residues. With 8 bases removed from V and 0 bases from J, the gap between germline ends came to 10 bases.

V and J are TRBV6-1 and TRBJ2-2; tentative D call: TRBD1 (5 bases). The germline gives CDR1 MNHNS, CDR2 SASEGT. Trimming removed 1 base from V and 6 bases from J, with 15 bases in between. This CDR3 region has 16 residues. The CDR3 sequence is CASSEEGPAESGELFF. CDR3 coding DNA: TGTGCCAGCAGTGAAGAGGGGCCCGCCGAGTCCGGGGAGCTGTTTTTT.

As to this clonotype: Its ends do not fully match the called genes, so a read error is possible. The V call is TRBV7-7, the J call TRBJ2-2, with TRBD1 matching 11 bases. This CDR3 has 16 amino acids. Germline CDR1 and CDR2: SSHAT and FNYEAQ (reference sequence). CDR3: CASSIGTGGFSGELFF. In nucleotides, the CDR3 is TGTGCTAGCAGCATCGGGACAGGGGGATTTTCCGGGGAGCTGTTTTTT.

The V and J genes are TRBV29-1 and TRBJ1-2, with 7 nucleotides matching TRBD1. Germline-derived CDR1 and CDR2 are SQVTM and ANQGSEA. This CDR3 contains 14 residues. Trimming at V came to 6 bases and at J to 5 bases, leaving 12 bases not matched to a gene. CDR3 DNA: TGCAGCGTAGCAACCGGGACAGCGGATTATGGCTACACCTTC. This codes for CSVATGTADYGYTF.

About this clonotype itself: Because the CDR3 is missing its conserved closing phenylalanine or tryptophan, this is likely a read error. The gene calls are TRBV2 and TRBJ1-4, with TRBD1 identical over 7 bases. The CDR3 has 12 residues. CDR1 and CDR2 from the germline V gene are SNHLY and FYNNEI. V was pared by 10 bases and J by 8 bases, with 7 bases of the junction left unmatched. CDR3 region: CAIRQGGEKLFS. The CDR3 bases are TGTGCCATCCGACAGGGAGGCGAAAAACTGTTTTCT.

The V and J genes are TRBV5-6 and TRBJ1-2; D call uncertain. Germline-derived CDR1 and CDR2 are SGHDT and YYEEEE. V lost 5 bases and J lost 3, with 14 bases in between. This CDR3 region has 14 residues. CDR3 protein: CASRWEGWDYGYTF. The CDR3 nucleotides are TGTGCCAGCAGATGGGAGGGATGGGACTATGGCTACACCTTC.

This clonotype was seen many times. The chain recombines TRBV7-9 with TRBJ2-5; 7 nucleotides agree with TRBD1. Germline loops: CDR1 SEHNR, CDR2 FQNEAQ (reference sequence). This CDR3 has 14 amino acids. V lost 5 bases, J lost 5 bases, and 8 bases stayed unmatched. The CDR3 DNA reads TGTGCCAGCAGCCAAGACAGGGCTTGGGAGACCCAGTACTTC. This translates into CASSQDRAWETQYF.

Concerning this clonotype: It may be a read error: a sequence one base away is much more abundant. The chain joins TRBV29-1 to TRBJ1-2, with TRBD1 matching 8 bases. CDR1 is SQVTM and CDR2 is ANQGSEA in the germline V gene. The CDR3 sequence is 11 residues long. CDR3 DNA: TGCAGCGTTCCGACAGGGGATGGCTGCACCTTC. Encoded protein: CSVPTGDGCTF.

This clonotype came up a few times. The rearrangement links TRBV20-1 to TRBJ2-7; D gene uncertain. Germline CDR1 is DFQATT and CDR2 is SNEGSKA (reference sequence). This CDR3 comprises 16 residues. The V and J ends lost 5 bases and 0 bases respectively, with 20 bases between them. CDR3: CSAPTQEISSSYEQYF. CDR3 DNA sequence: TGCAGTGCTCCCACGCAGGAGATTTCGAGCTCCTACGAGCAGTACTTC.